This T cell receptor (beta chain) was profiled in a study of technical replicates of blood from a few donors. Trimming took 5 bases from V and 4 from J; bases not matched to a gene: 3. The CDR3 contains 14 residues. CDR1 GTSNPN and CDR2 SVGIG come from the germline V gene (reference sequence). Repertoires were generated with immunoSEQ multiplex PCR, while TCRdb's copy carries only in-frame clones and drops some. The data show about 14,000 clones, with approximately 78% seen just once and 9.5% to 15% held by the top ten. The gene calls are TRBV30 and TRBJ2-1; 12 bases fit TRBD2. This clonotype was obtained from a human donor in good health. Sample: PBMCs. Here the CDR3 reads CAWGLAGIYNEQFF. DNA of the CDR3: TGTGCCTGGGGACTAGCGGGGATTTACAATGAGCAGTTCTTC.